A single sample gave rise to the 13 T cell receptor beta chains below, sequenced in a study of T and B cells in COVID-19 patients. TRB rearrangements were amplified by multiplex PCR with BIOMED2 TRB-A/B primers. TCRdb used MiXCR to reprocess the multiplex PCR reads, holding one entry per CDR3 protein. Of some 11,000 distinct CDR3 sequences in the sample, 33% were seen once. TRB was amplified from about 250-500 ng of blood genomic DNA. The sequenced sample was blood. These receptor sequences come from a human donor with active COVID-19.

The V call is TRBV20-1, the J call TRBJ2-7; 10 nucleotides line up with TRBD2. J gave up 4 bases and V 7 bases, and 10 bases lay outside the gene matches. The CDR3 is 14 residues long. Looked up from germline, CDR1 is DFQATT and CDR2 is SNEGSKA (reference sequence). DNA of the CDR3: TGCAGTGTCACTAGCGGGGCCCACAATTACGAGCAGTACTTC. Translated: CSVTSGAHNYEQYF.

On this clonotype: The junction and the germline gene differ at one end; a read error may be behind it. V usage is TRBV6-5 and J usage is TRBJ1-6; D perhaps matches TRBD1 (6 bases). Germline CDR1 and CDR2: MNHEY and SVGAGI. The length of the CDR3 is 15 residues. Written as DNA, the CDR3 is TGTGCCAGAAGTGAATCGGCAGGACAGATTTCACCACTCCACTTT. Its translation: CARSESAGQISPLHF.

V and J are TRBV18 and TRBJ2-5; 7 positions match TRBD1. J was trimmed by 2 bases and V by 5 bases; bases with no gene match: 5. The germline V gene has CDR1 KGHSH and CDR2 LQKENI. CDR3 length equals 14 residues. CDR3 sequence: CASSNRGPQETQYF. CDR3 DNA sequence: TGTGCCAGCTCAAACAGGGGTCCACAAGAGACCCAGTACTTC.

There are a few counts of this clonotype. V usage is TRBV18 and J usage is TRBJ1-2; 10 bases line up with TRBD1. V lost 2 bases, J lost 0 bases, and 0 bases stayed unmatched. This CDR3 has 15 residues. Germline-derived CDR1 and CDR2 are KGHSH and LQKENI. The DNA of the CDR3 is TGTGCCAGCTCACCAGGGACAGGGGCTAACTATGGCTACACCTTC. Amino acids: CASSPGTGANYGYTF.

J is TRBJ2-1 and V is TRBV28, with TRBD2 identical over 10 bases. J was trimmed by 8 bases and V by 2 bases; bases with no gene match: 9. Germline V gene lookup returns CDR1 MDHEN and CDR2 SYDVKM. The CDR3 is made up of 16 amino acids. In nucleotides, the CDR3 is TGTGCCAGCAGTTTAGGGCAGCGGGGGGGCCGGGATGAGCAGTTCTTC. Protein product: CASSLGQRGGRDEQFF.

The rearrangement links TRBV6-6 to TRBJ1-5, with D perhaps TRBD1 (6 bases). The CDR3 consists of 15 residues. Germline-derived CDR1 and CDR2 are MNHNY and SVGAGI (reference sequence). V shed 8 bases and J shed 7 bases, with 21 bases lying between them. CDR3 residues: CASSTGGREGQPQHF. CDR3 nucleotide sequence: TGTGCCAGCTCAACTGGGGGCAGGGAAGGACAGCCCCAGCATTTT.

This chain links TRBV7-2 with TRBJ1-5; D is perhaps TRBD1 (5 bases). Between the trimmed V and J ends, which lost 6 bases and 1 base, there was a span of 16 bases. Germline lookup yields CDR1 SGHTA and CDR2 FQGNSA. CDR3 length: 16 residues. The CDR3 region is CASSLRRGDSNQPQHF. DNA of the CDR3: TGTGCCAGCAGTTTAAGGAGAGGGGACAGCAATCAGCCCCAGCATTTT. The full variable domain, rest sourced from reference TRBV7-2 and TRBJ1-5, is GAGVSQSPSNKVTEKGKDVELRCDPISGHTALYWYRQSLGQGLEFLIYFQGNSAPDKSGLPSDRFSAERTGGSVSTLTIQRTQQEDSAVYLCASSLRRGDSNQPQHFGDGTRLSIL.

By its share, this clonotype is medium-sized. The rearrangement links TRBV19 to TRBJ1-1; no clear D. V was shortened by 4 bases and J by 4 bases, with 13 bases between the two germline ends. There are 14 residues in the CDR3. Germline V gene data show CDR1 as LNHDA and CDR2 as SQIVND (reference sequence). CDR3 bases: TGTGCCAGTAGTAATATGGGATCCGGCACTGAAGCTTTCTTT. Encoded protein: CASSNMGSGTEAFF.

This sequence joins TRBV15 and TRBJ1-5; D is unresolved. Trimming stripped 3 bases from V and 6 bases from J, with 9 bases between. The germline CDR1 and CDR2 sequences are LNHNV and YYDKDF (reference sequence). The CDR3 runs 13 residues. CDR3 region: CATSREVGQPQHF. The CDR3 DNA sequence: TGTGCCACCAGCAGGGAAGTGGGTCAGCCCCAGCATTTT. The full variable domain, in which reference TRBV15 and TRBJ1-5 provide the parts outside the CDR3, is DAMVIQNPRYQVTQFGKPVTLSCSQTLNHNVMYWYQQKSSQAPKLLFHYYDKDFNNEADTPDNFQSRRPNTSFCFLDIRSPGLGDTAMYLCATSREVGQPQHFGDGTRLSIL.

This rearrangement joins TRBV11-1 to TRBJ2-5; D is possibly TRBD2 (7 bases). The V gene lost 5 bases and the J gene lost 1 base, with 11 bases spanning the gap. Germline assignment: CDR1 SGHAT and CDR2 FQDESV (reference sequence). The CDR3 totals 14 residues. CDR3 region: CASSRGAAQETQYF. The CDR3 DNA is TGTGCCAGCAGCCGGGGGGCAGCCCAAGAGACCCAGTACTTC.

There are a few counts of this clonotype. This chain links TRBV6-2 or TRBV6-3 with TRBJ1-2, with D unresolved. This CDR3 has 17 amino acids. V lost 2 bases and J 1 base, leaving 17 bases between the germline ends. The germline V gene has CDR1 MNHEY and CDR2 SVGEGT. Here the CDR3 reads CASSYHLSETLNYGYTF. CDR3 sequence (DNA): TGTGCCAGCAGTTACCATCTATCAGAAACTCTTAACTATGGCTACACCTTC.

V gene TRBV6-5 combines with J gene TRBJ2-3; no definite D call. Deletions cut 0 bases from V and 6 bases from J, with 10 bases between. The CDR3 sequence is 14 residues long. Germline loops: CDR1 MNHEY, CDR2 SVGAGI. The CDR3 region is CASSYSSPRDTQYF. CDR3 bases: TGTGCCAGCAGTTACTCCTCCCCTCGGGATACGCAGTATTTT.

About this clonotype itself: With a much larger clone just one base away, this may be a read error. The rearrangement links TRBV6-5 to TRBJ2-6; tentatively, D is TRBD1 (5 bases). V was cut by 3 bases and J by 1 base, with 10 bases left in between. Looked up from germline, CDR1 is MNHEY and CDR2 is SVGAGI. The length of the CDR3 is 16 residues. This CDR3 is CASSYPSGSGANVLTF. The CDR3 DNA sequence: TGTGCCAGCAGTTATCCCTCAGGGTCTGGGGCCAACGTCCTGACTTTC.